Below, 17 T cell receptor beta chains from the same sample are listed, as sequenced in a study of beta chain features in type 1 diabetes. Reverse transcription of all isolated RNA meant that expressed TCRB transcripts were sequenced. The data were produced by immunoSEQ multiplex PCR, yet TCRdb's version contains in-frame clones alone and is incomplete. In the table there are about 340,000 clones, 6.5% to 10% of which are singletons. Input material: central memory CD4+ T cells from blood. All receptors come from a young woman in good health.

This clone showed up just a few times. The chain combines TRBV7-2 with TRBJ2-1, with D possibly matching TRBD2 (5 bases). The germline V gene encodes CDR1 SGHTA and CDR2 FQGNSA. Trimming cost V 5 bases and J 6 bases, with 23 bases left between them. The CDR3 consists of 17 residues. In DNA form, the CDR3 reads TGTGCCAGCAGCCAAGACCATATCGCGGGCGTTCTCAATGAGCAGTTCTTC. Protein product: CASSQDHIAGVLNEQFF.

This clone was seen only a few times. The V call is TRBV12-5, the J call TRBJ2-1; TRBD1 or TRBD2 may be the D gene (6 bases each). Trimming removed 1 base at V and 6 bases at J, with 13 bases between. CDR3 length equals 15 residues. Germline V gene lookup returns CDR1 LGHNT and CDR2 FRNRAP. Here the CDR3 DNA reads TGTGCTAGTGGTTTGGCGATAGGGGGACTCAATGAGCAGTTCTTC. It is translated as CASGLAIGGLNEQFF.

The chain is built from TRBV2 and TRBJ2-7; 11 bases are a match to TRBD2. J gave up 1 base and V 6 bases, and 8 bases lay outside the gene matches. The CDR3 sequence is 16 residues long. In germline, CDR1 is SNHLY, CDR2 FYNNEI. CDR3 sequence (DNA): TGTGCCAGCAGATTAAGACTAGCGGGATCGTCCTACGAGCAGTACTTC. This translates into CASRLRLAGSSYEQYF. Based on the CDR3 plus reference TRBV2 and TRBJ2-7, the full variable domain is EPEVTQTPSHQVTQMGQEVILRCVPISNHLYFYWYRQILGQKVEFLVSFYNNEISEKSEIFDDQFSVERPDGSNFTLKIRSTKLEDSAMYFCASRLRLAGSSYEQYFGPGTRLTVT.

This clone was detected a few times. The chain has TRBV18 and TRBJ1-4; tentative D call: TRBD1 (5 bases). The CDR3 covers 14 residues. V was trimmed by 3 bases and J by 12 bases, leaving 17 bases between them. In germline, CDR1 is KGHSH, CDR2 LQKENI. The CDR3 nucleotides are TGTGCCAGCTCACCTGTGGGGGTTTGGAAGGAACTGTTTTTT. Protein: CASSPVGVWKELFF.

This clone has only a few counts. This chain uses TRBV29-1 with TRBJ2-3, with D hard to call. The CDR3 consists of 17 residues. Trimming shortened V by 5 bases and J by 0 bases, and 21 bases separated the two germline ends. The germline gives CDR1 SQVTM, CDR2 ANQGSEA. The CDR3 nucleotides are TGCAGCGTTAGTTCCAATACTAAGAGTGCTAGCACAGATACGCAGTATTTT. Amino acids: CSVSSNTKSASTDTQYF.

As DNA, the CDR3 is TGCAGCGTTGATTCGGGTCTAAGTCATGGCTACACCTTC. As protein: CSVDSGLSHGYTF. The chain combines TRBV29-1 with TRBJ1-2; D unclear. The CDR3 runs 13 residues. Looked up from germline, CDR1 is SQVTM and CDR2 is ANQGSEA. Trimming cost V 3 bases and J 6 bases, with 14 bases left between them. Complete variable domain (other parts from reference TRBV29-1 and TRBJ1-2): SAVISQKPSRDICQRGTSLTIQCQVDSQVTMMFWYRQQPGQSLTLIATANQGSEATYESGFVIDKFPISRPNLTFSTLTVSNMSPEDSSIYLCSVDSGLSHGYTFGSGTRLTVV.

This clone is a singleton in its sample. The gene calls are TRBV6-5 and TRBJ2-3; the D gene is possibly TRBD2 (5 bases). Germline-derived CDR1 and CDR2 are MNHEY and SVGAGI. This CDR3 has 14 residues. The V and J ends lost 2 bases and 0 bases respectively, with 6 bases between them. The CDR3 bases are TGTGCCAGCAGTTACGGACTTAGCACAGATACGCAGTATTTT. This translates into CASSYGLSTDTQYF.

This sequence joins TRBV18 and TRBJ2-7; TRBD2 is a possible D gene (5 bases). There are 14 residues in the CDR3. The V end lost 3 bases, the J end lost 7 bases, and 16 bases lay between the germline ends. The germline V gene has CDR1 KGHSH and CDR2 LQKENI. As DNA, the CDR3 is TGTGCCAGCTCACCGGCGAGGGTTGTCGGGGAGCAGTACTTC. Translation gives CASSPARVVGEQYF.

The chain is built from TRBV5-6 and TRBJ2-7; D gene ambiguous. The CDR3 is 12 residues long. CDR1 and CDR2 (germline): SGHDT, YYEEEE. V lost 4 bases to trimming and J lost 3 bases, with 8 bases between them. The CDR3 region has the DNA TGTGCCAGCAGCCTACCCGGCTACGAGCAGTACTTC. Protein sequence: CASSLPGYEQYF. The whole variable domain, filled in from reference TRBV5-6 and TRBJ2-7, reads DAGVTQSPTHLIKTRGQQVTLRCSPKSGHDTVSWYQQALGQGPQFIFQYYEEEERQRGNFPDRFSGHQFPNYSSELNVNALLLGDSALYLCASSLPGYEQYFGPGTRLTVT.

V gene TRBV2 combines with J gene TRBJ2-6, with TRBD1 matching over 8 bases. The CDR3 runs to 17 residues. The V gene end was trimmed by 8 bases and the J gene end by 0 bases; junction bases not matched to a gene: 9. Germline CDR1 reads SNHLY; CDR2 reads FYNNEI. The CDR3 loop is CASGRDRLLSGANVLTF. The CDR3 coding sequence is TGTGCCAGCGGCCGGGACAGGTTACTCTCTGGGGCCAACGTCCTGACTTTC. Together with reference TRBV2 and TRBJ2-6, the CDR3 gives the full variable domain: EPEVTQTPSHQVTQMGQEVILRCVPISNHLYFYWYRQILGQKVEFLVSFYNNEISEKSEIFDDQFSVERPDGSNFTLKIRSTKLEDSAMYFCASGRDRLLSGANVLTFGAGSRLTVL.

This clone came up a few times. The CDR3 DNA reads TGTGCCAGCAGCCCTGGACAGGACCGCTCCTACGAGCAGTACTTC. Translated, it gives CASSPGQDRSYEQYF. This chain joins TRBV5-4 and TRBJ2-7; TRBD1 matches at 7 bases. CDR1 and CDR2 (germline): SGHNT, YYREEE (reference sequence). The CDR3 is 15 amino acids. With 4 bases clipped from V and 0 bases from J, the junction kept 7 bases outside the gene matches.

This clone was seen a handful of times. The genes are TRBV7-9 and TRBJ1-1; TRBD1 matches at 7 bases. The CDR3 extends over 14 amino acids. Germline CDR1 SEHNR, CDR2 FQNEAQ (reference sequence). J lost 5 bases, V lost 5 bases, and 8 bases had no gene match. As DNA, the CDR3 is TGTGCCAGCAGCCTGACAGGGTCAACGACTGAAGCTTTCTTT. This encodes CASSLTGSTTEAFF.

The chain couples TRBV21-1 to TRBJ2-5; the DNA was not compared with TRBD2, the D call given in the table. TRBV21-1 is a listed pseudogene. This CDR3 comprises 15 residues. The CDR3 DNA reads TGTGCCAGCAGCAAAGGCGGGAGGGTCCAAGAGACCCAGTACTTC. Protein: CASSKGGRVQETQYF.

This clone was seen repeatedly, ten times or more. The chain has TRBV21-1 and TRBJ2-2; the DNA was not compared with TRBD1, the D call given in the table. TRBV21-1 is recorded as a pseudogene. The CDR3 loop spans 13 amino acids. The CDR3 loop is CASIYRGTGELFF. In nucleotides, the CDR3 is TGTGCCAGCATTTACAGGGGGACCGGGGAGCTGTTTTTT.

This clone showed up just a few times. The gene calls are TRBV7-2 and TRBJ2-1; D unclear. Trimming took off 5 bases at V and 7 bases at J, with 6 bases between the two ends. The CDR3 contains 11 residues. Germline CDR1 is SGHTA and CDR2 is FQGNSA. CDR3 amino acids: CASSKGNEQFF. Written as DNA, the CDR3 is TGTGCCAGCAGCAAAGGGAATGAGCAGTTCTTC.

V usage is TRBV10-3 and J usage is TRBJ2-3; 13 bases line up with TRBD2. Germline assignment: CDR1 ENHRY and CDR2 SYGVKD. The CDR3 is 15 amino acids. After removal of 7 bases from V and 2 bases from J, the junction contained 3 bases not matched to a gene. For the CDR3, the DNA is TGTGCCATCAAAGGACTAGCGGGAGTCACAGATACGCAGTATTTT. It codes for CAIKGLAGVTDTQYF.

This clone was counted ten times or more. CDR3 nucleotide sequence: TGTGCCAGCAGCTTATCCGGTCGGGGGACTGAAGCTTTCTTT. Translation: CASSLSGRGTEAFF. This chain links TRBV7-3 with TRBJ1-1, with D possibly TRBD1 on 5 matching bases. With 2 bases removed from V and 5 bases from J, the gap between germline ends came to 12 bases. Germline CDR1 reads SGHTA; CDR2 reads FQGTGA. The CDR3 length is 14 residues. Full variable domain (rest looked up from reference TRBV7-3 and TRBJ1-1): GAGVSQTPSNKVTEKGKYVELRCDPISGHTALYWYRQSLGQGPEFLIYFQGTGAADDSGLPNDRFFAVRPEGSVSTLKIQRTERGDSAVYLCASSLSGRGTEAFFGQGTRLTVV.